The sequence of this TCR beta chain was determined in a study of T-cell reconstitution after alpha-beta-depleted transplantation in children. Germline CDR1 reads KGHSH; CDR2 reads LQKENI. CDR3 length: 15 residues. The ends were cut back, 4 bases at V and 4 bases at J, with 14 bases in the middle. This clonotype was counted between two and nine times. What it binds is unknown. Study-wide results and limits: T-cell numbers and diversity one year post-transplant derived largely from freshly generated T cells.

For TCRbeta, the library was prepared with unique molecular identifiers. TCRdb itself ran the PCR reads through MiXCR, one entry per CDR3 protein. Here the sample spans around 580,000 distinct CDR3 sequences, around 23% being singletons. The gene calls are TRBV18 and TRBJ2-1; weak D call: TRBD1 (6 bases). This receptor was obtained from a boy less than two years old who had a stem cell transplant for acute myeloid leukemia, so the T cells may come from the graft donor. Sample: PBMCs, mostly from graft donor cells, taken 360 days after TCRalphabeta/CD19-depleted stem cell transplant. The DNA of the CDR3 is TGTGCCAGCTCACTTGACAGGAATCAATACAATGAGCAGTTCTTC. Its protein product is CASSLDRNQYNEQFF.